Sequencing of this TCR beta chain was carried out in a study of human T cells and chemical hapten exposure. Study outcomes and limitations: Expanded TCRs produced significantly more large CDR3 similarity clusters than controls did.

Germline CDR1 is LGHDT and CDR2 is YNNKEL (reference sequence). The junction had 8 bases not matched to a gene; V was cut back by 3 bases and J by 4 bases. The CDR3 runs to 16 residues. Library preparation tagged each individual cDNA molecule with a unique molecular identifier. A single record per CDR3 protein comes from TCRdb applying MiXCR to the RACE reads. Of about 140,000 distinct CDR3 sequences listed, about an eighth are singletons. Concerning this clonotype: The antigen is not known.

Regarding time point: patch test 2, 6 weeks after DPC sensitization. Treatment denoted: therapeutic diphenylcyclopropenone sensitization with weekly scalp DPC. This clonotype was sampled from a woman aged 50 to 60 with alopecia areata. Some clones in this sample may be carry-over from other donors' samples. The chain carries TRBV3-1 and TRBJ2-3; 9 bases line up with TRBD1. The sequenced sample was whole blood, obtained in connection with sensitization to the hapten diphenylcyclopropenone (DPC). CDR3 sequence reads: CASSHAGTGTADTQYF. The CDR3 DNA is TGTGCCAGCAGCCACGCCGGGACAGGGACGGCAGATACGCAGTATTTT.